This is a list of T cell receptor beta chains from one sample in a study of vaccination effects on CD4 cells after COVID-19. These TCRs' antigens remain unknown. Clones were read by immunoSEQ multiplex PCR, and TCRdb kept only the in-frame ones, dropping some. The sample consists of approximately 74,000 clones, 60% to 85% of them appearing once. This specimen was CD4+ T cells from PBMCs cultured with HCoV-OC43 spike peptides, taken after COVID-19 vaccination. The receptors come from a human donor who received a COVID-19 vaccine. Both conserved end residues are part of each CDR3. The D gene is left open where the match is weak. Some rows have no size entry. The others give once, few or many, or a class for an expanded clone.

V	D	J	size	DNA	CDR3
TRBV6-5	.	TRBJ1-4	.	TGTGCCAGCAGTTATTGGGGGACTAATGAAAAACTGTTTTTT	CASSYWGTNEKLFF
TRBV2	TRBD2	TRBJ2-5	once	TGTGCCGGAGACCCTAGCGGGGGGGTCGTTGGAGAGACCCAGTACTTC	CAGDPSGGVVGETQYF
TRBV5-5	.	TRBJ2-3	few	TGTGCCAGCAGCTTGGCGAGCACAGATACGCAGTATTTT	CASSLASTDTQYF
TRBV10-3	.	TRBJ2-5	.	TGTGCCATCAGTGAGTCAAGTAGTTGGTGGACCCAGTACTTC	CAISESSSWWTQYF
TRBV3-1/TRBV3-2	TRBD1	TRBJ1-2	.	TGTGCCAGCAGCCAACTGGACAGGGAAGTGCGTGGCTACACCTTC	CASSQLDREVRGYTF
TRBV18	.	TRBJ1-2	.	TGTGCCAGCTCACCCGGACGACGCGAGGGCTATGGCTACACCTTC	CASSPGRREGYGYTF
TRBV9	TRBD1	TRBJ2-2	.	TGTGCCAGCAGCGTAGACCCCAGGGGGCATGTCTTCACCGGGGAGCTGTTTTTT	CASSVDPRGHVFTGELFF
TRBV7-9	.	TRBJ2-3	.	TGTGCCAGCAGCTTAGCGAAGGGGCAGCTTAGCACAGATACGCAGTATTTT	CASSLAKGQLSTDTQYF
TRBV6-5	TRBD1	TRBJ1-6	.	TGTGCCAGCAGTTCCACAGGGGTAAATTCACCCCTCCACTTT	CASSSTGVNSPLHF
TRBV5-1	.	TRBJ2-5	few	TGCGCCAGCAGCTTGGCCGAAGAGACCCAGTACTTC	CASSLAEETQYF
TRBV19	.	TRBJ2-1	.	TGTGCCAGTAGTATAGAGGGTTTCCGGGACATAGCCTACAATGAGCAGTTCTTC	CASSIEGFRDIAYNEQFF
TRBV25-1	.	TRBJ2-3	once	TGTGCCAGCAGTGAAGACAGGACCACAGATACGCAGTATTTT	CASSEDRTTDTQYF
TRBV5-8	.	TRBJ2-1	.	TGTGCCAGCAGCCTGAACTATGAGCAGTTCTTC	CASSLNYEQFF
TRBV4-1	.	TRBJ1-2	once	TGCGCCAGCAGCCAAACCGCGAGGTCAGGAAGCTCCTATGGCTACACCTTC	CASSQTARSGSSYGYTF
TRBV19	TRBD1	TRBJ2-2	.	TGTGCCAGTAGTAAAGGGGACAGGGTAACCGGGGAGCTGTTTTTT	CASSKGDRVTGELFF
TRBV2	.	TRBJ2-5	.	TGTGCCAGCAGCGGGCTACTCGAGACCCAGTACTTC	CASSGLLETQYF